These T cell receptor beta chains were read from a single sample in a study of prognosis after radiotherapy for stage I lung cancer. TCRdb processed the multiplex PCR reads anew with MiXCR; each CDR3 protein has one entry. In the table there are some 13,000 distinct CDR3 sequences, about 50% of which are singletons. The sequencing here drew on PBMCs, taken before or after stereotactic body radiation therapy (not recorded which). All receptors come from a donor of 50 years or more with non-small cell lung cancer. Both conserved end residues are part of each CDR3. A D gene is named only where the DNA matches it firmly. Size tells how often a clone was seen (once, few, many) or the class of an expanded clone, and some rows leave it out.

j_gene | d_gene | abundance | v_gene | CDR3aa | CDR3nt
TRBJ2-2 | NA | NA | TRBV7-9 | CAIIDNANTGERFF | TGTGCCATCATAGACAACGCGAACACCGGGGAGCGGTTTTTT
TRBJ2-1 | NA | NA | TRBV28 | CASSLWQKNVNEQFF | TGTGCCAGCAGTTTATGGCAGAAGAACGTGAATGAGCAGTTCTTC
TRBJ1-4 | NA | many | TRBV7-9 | CASSLGQGGEKLFF | TGTGCCAGCAGCTTAGGGCAGGGTGGAGAAAAACTGTTTTTT
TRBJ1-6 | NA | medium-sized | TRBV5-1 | CASRPQGHNSPLHF | TGCGCCAGCAGGCCCCAGGGTCATAATTCACCCCTCCACTTT
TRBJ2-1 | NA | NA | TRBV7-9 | CASSLAMDIGYYNEQFF | TGTGCCAGCAGCTTAGCGATGGACATTGGATACTACAATGAGCAGTTCTTC
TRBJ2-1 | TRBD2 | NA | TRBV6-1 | CASTTTSSLRSYNEQFF | TGTGCCAGCACCACGACTAGCAGCCTTCGGTCCTACAATGAGCAGTTCTTC
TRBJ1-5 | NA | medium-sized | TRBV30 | CAWSVQGGNQPQHF | TGTGCCTGGAGTGTCCAGGGTGGGAATCAGCCCCAGCATTTT
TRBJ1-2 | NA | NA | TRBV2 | CASTTDSFRSYTF | TGTGCCAGCACTACGGACAGTTTTAGGAGCTACACCTTC
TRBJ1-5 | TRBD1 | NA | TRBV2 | CASIQGNQPQHF | TGTGCCAGCATACAGGGGAATCAGCCCCAGCATTTT
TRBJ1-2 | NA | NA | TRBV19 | CASRGRGYGYTF | TGTGCCAGTAGGGGCAGAGGATATGGCTACACCTTC
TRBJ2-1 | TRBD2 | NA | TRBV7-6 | CASSPTSGGNNEQFF | TGTGCCAGCAGCCCGACTAGCGGGGGCAACAATGAGCAGTTCTTC
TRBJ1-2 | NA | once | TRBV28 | CASSLSSPGLRGYTF | TGTGCCAGCAGTCTAAGTTCGCCGGGACTTCGTGGCTACACCTTC
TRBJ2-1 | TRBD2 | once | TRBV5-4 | CASSLGASGLTYNEQFF | TGTGCCAGCAGCTTGGGGGCCTCGGGACTAACCTACAATGAGCAGTTCTTC
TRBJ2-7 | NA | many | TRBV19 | CASSILSGGSYEQYF | TGTGCCAGTAGTATTCTCAGCGGCGGTTCCTACGAGCAGTACTTC
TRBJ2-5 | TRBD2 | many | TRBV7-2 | CASSRTLAGDETQYF | TGTGCCAGCAGCCGCACACTAGCGGGAGATGAGACCCAGTACTTC
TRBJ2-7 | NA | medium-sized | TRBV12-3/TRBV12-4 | CASSLGYEQYF | TGTGCCAGCAGTTTAGGGTACGAGCAGTACTTC
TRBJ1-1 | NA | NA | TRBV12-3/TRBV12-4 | CANSIDNTEAFF | TGTGCCAACAGTATCGACAACACTGAAGCTTTCTTT
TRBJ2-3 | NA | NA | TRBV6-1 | CASRQLGLSTDTQYF | TGTGCCAGCAGACAATTGGGACTGAGCACAGATACGCAGTATTTT
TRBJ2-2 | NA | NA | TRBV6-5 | CASSYLYGGTRELFF | TGTGCCAGCAGTTACTTATACGGGGGTACCCGGGAGCTGTTTTTT
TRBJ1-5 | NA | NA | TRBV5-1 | CASIPDGVSQPQHF | TGCGCCAGCATCCCGGACGGGGTGAGCCAGCCCCAGCATTTT
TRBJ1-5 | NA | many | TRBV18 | CASSQGSDQPQHF | TGTGCCAGCTCACAGGGGTCTGATCAGCCCCAGCATTTT
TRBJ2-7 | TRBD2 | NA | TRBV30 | CAWSVRREDEQYF | TGTGCCTGGAGTGTGAGACGGGAGGACGAGCAGTACTTC
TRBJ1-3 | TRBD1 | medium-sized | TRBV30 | CAGGPGGSSGNTIYF | TGTGCCGGAGGGCCAGGGGGATCCTCTGGAAACACCATATATTTT
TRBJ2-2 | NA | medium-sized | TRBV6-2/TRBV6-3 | CASLQGSLTGELFF | TGTGCCAGCCTCCAGGGGAGTCTCACCGGGGAGCTGTTTTTT
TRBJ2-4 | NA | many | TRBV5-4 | CASSPDRTLAKNIQYF | TGTGCCAGCAGCCCCGACAGAACACTAGCCAAAAACATTCAGTACTTC
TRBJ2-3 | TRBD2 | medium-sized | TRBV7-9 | CASSLELAGDTQYF | TGTGCCAGCAGCTTAGAACTAGCGGGGGATACGCAGTATTTT
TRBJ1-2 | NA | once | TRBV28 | CASSSQDGAYGYTF | TGTGCCAGCAGTTCCCAGGACGGAGCTTATGGCTACACCTTC
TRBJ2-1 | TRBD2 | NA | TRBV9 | CASSVDNHPGLEEPEQFF | TGTGCCAGCAGCGTAGACAACCACCCGGGACTAGAGGAGCCTGAGCAGTTCTTC
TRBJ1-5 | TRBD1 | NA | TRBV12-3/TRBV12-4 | CASSPPGTENQPQHF | TGTGCCAGCAGTCCCCCCGGGACAGAAAATCAGCCCCAGCATTTT
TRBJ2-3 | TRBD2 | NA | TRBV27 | CASSPLAGGGTDTQYF | TGTGCCAGCAGTCCACTAGCGGGAGGGGGCACAGATACGCAGTATTTT
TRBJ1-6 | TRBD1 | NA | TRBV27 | CASSRGARTGGLSPLHF | TGTGCCAGCAGCCGAGGGGCCCGGACAGGGGGTCTTTCACCCCTCCACTTT
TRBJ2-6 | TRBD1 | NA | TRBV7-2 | CASGSYRGSGDNVLTF | TGTGCCAGCGGCTCCTACAGGGGCTCTGGGGACAACGTCCTGACTTTC
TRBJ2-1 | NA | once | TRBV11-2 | CASSFWLYNEQFF | TGTGCCAGCAGCTTTTGGCTCTACAATGAGCAGTTCTTC
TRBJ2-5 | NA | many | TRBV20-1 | CSARTGTLSQETQYF | TGCAGTGCTAGGACCGGGACTCTGTCCCAAGAGACCCAGTACTTC
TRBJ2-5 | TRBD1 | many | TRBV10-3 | CAIRLGQGVETQYF | TGTGCCATCAGGCTTGGACAGGGCGTAGAGACCCAGTACTTC
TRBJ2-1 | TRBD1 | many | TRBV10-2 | CASSKQGNAWNEQFF | TGCGCCAGCAGCAAACAGGGGAATGCGTGGAATGAGCAGTTCTTC
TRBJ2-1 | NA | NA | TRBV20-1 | CSARVFARVDNEQFF | TGCAGTGCTAGAGTGTTCGCTCGGGTGGACAATGAGCAGTTCTTC
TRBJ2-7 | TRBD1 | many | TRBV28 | CASSSPDRGPYEQYF | TGTGCCAGCAGTTCCCCGGACAGGGGACCCTACGAGCAGTACTTC
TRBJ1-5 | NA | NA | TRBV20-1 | CSARDSGPREPQHF | TGCAGTGCTAGAGACTCGGGGCCTCGGGAGCCCCAGCATTTT
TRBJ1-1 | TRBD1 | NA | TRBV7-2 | CASSLRDRVNTEAFF | TGTGCCAGCAGCTTAAGGGACAGGGTGAATACTGAAGCTTTCTTT
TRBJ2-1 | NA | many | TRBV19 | CASSIVGGANEQFF | TGTGCCAGTAGTATAGTTGGGGGAGCAAATGAGCAGTTCTTC
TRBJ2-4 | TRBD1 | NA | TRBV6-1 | CASSPTPTGGHIQYF | TGTGCCAGCAGCCCTACACCGACAGGGGGCCACATTCAGTACTTC
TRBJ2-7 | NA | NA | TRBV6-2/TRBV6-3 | CASSYPALALHEQYF | TGTGCCAGCAGTTACCCCGCACTAGCTTTGCACGAGCAGTACTTC
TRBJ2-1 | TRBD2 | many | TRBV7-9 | CASSTGLAESSYNEQFF | TGTGCCAGCAGCACCGGACTAGCAGAAAGCTCCTACAATGAGCAGTTCTTC
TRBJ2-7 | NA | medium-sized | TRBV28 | CASSLSNYEQYF | TGTGCCAGCAGTTTATCTAACTACGAGCAGTACTTC
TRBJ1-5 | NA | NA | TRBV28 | CASSLSAPVGNQPQHF | TGTGCCAGCAGTTTGTCCGCCCCAGTGGGCAATCAGCCCCAGCATTTT
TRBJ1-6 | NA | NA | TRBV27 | CASSFWAKTGNSPLHF | TGTGCCAGCAGTTTTTGGGCCAAGACGGGTAATTCACCCCTCCACTTT
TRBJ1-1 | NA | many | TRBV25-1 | CASTEAFF | TGTGCCAGCACTGAAGCTTTCTTT
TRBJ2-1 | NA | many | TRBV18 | CASSANNEQFF | TGTGCCAGCTCAGCAAACAATGAGCAGTTCTTC
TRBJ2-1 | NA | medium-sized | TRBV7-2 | CASSLVVSPLSSYNEQFF | TGTGCCAGCAGCTTGGTTGTCAGCCCCCTAAGCTCCTACAATGAGCAGTTCTTC
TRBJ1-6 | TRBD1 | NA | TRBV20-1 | CSTTGTGTSPLHF | TGCAGTACCACGGGGACAGGGACTTCACCCCTCCACTTT
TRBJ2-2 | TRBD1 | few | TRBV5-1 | CATKTGGNTGELFF | TGCGCCACAAAGACAGGGGGGAACACCGGGGAGCTGTTTTTT
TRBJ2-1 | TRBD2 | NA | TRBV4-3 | CASSPGAGLVNEQFF | TGCGCCAGCAGCCCCGGAGCGGGACTGGTCAATGAGCAGTTCTTC